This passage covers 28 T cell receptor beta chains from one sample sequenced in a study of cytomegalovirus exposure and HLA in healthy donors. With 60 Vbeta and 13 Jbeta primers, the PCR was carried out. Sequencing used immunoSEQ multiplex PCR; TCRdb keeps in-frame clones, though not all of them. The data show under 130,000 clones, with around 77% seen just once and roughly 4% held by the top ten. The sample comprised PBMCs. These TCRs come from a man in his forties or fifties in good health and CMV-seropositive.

The CDR3 loop reads CASSHPTGADQPQHF. The CDR3 DNA reads TGTGCCAGCAGCCATCCGACAGGGGCGGATCAGCCCCAGCATTTT. The chain is built from TRBV4-2 and TRBJ1-5; 8 bases align to TRBD1. In germline, CDR1 is LGHNA, CDR2 YNFKEQ. The CDR3 length is 15 residues. With V trimmed by 3 bases and J by 5 bases, 6 bases remained unmatched.

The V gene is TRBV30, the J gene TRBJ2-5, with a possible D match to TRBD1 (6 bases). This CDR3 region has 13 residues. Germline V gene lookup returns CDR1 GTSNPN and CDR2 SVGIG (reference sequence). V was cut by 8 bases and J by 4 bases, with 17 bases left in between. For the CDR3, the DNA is TGTGCCCGCGCTCACACAGGGACAGAGACCCAGTACTTC. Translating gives CARAHTGTETQYF.

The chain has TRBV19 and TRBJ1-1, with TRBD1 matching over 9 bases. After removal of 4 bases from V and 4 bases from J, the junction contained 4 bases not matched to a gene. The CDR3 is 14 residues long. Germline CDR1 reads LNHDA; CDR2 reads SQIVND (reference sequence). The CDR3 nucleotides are TGTGCCAGTAGTACCACAGGGGGCCGCACTGAAGCTTTCTTT. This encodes CASSTTGGRTEAFF.

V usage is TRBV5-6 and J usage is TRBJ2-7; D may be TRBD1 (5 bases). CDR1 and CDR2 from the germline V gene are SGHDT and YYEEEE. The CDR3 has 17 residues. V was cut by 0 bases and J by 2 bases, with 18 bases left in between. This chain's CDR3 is CASSLEDQGGFTYEQYF. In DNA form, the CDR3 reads TGTGCCAGCAGCTTGGAGGATCAGGGCGGATTCACCTACGAGCAGTACTTC.

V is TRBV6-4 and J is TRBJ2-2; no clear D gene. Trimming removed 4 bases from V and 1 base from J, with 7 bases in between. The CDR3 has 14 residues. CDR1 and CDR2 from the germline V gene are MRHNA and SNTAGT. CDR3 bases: TGTGCCAGCAGTGTTCAGGAGAACACCGGGGAGCTGTTTTTT. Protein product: CASSVQENTGELFF.

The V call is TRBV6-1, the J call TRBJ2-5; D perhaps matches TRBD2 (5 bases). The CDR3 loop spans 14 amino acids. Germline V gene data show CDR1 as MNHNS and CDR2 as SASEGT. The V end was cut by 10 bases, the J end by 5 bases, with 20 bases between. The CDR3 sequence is CATKSGLAEETQYF. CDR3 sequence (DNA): TGTGCCACTAAGAGTGGGCTAGCAGAGGAGACCCAGTACTTC.

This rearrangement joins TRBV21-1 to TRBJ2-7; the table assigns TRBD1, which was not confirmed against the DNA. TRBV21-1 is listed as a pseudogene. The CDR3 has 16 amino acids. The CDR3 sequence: CASSKVWGHGPYEQYF. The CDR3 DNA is TGTGCCAGCAGCAAAGTATGGGGACACGGACCCTACGAGCAGTACTTC.

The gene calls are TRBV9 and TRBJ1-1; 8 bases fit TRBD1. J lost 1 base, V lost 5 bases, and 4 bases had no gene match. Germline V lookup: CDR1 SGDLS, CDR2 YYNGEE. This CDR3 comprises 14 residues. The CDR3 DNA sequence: TGTGCCAGCAGTGCCGGGACAGGGAACACTGAAGCTTTCTTT. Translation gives CASSAGTGNTEAFF. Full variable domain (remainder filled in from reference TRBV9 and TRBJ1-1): DSGVTQTPKHLITATGQRVTLRCSPRSGDLSVYWYQQSLDQGLQFLIQYYNGEERAKGNILERFSAQQFPDLHSELNLSSLELGDSALYFCASSAGTGNTEAFFGQGTRLTVV.

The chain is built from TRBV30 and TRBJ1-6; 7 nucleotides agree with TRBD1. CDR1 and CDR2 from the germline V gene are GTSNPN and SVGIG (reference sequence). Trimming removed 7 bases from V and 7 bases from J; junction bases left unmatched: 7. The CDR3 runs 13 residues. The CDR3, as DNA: TGTGCCTTTACGACAGGGCAGAATTCACCCCTCCACTTT. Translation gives CAFTTGQNSPLHF.

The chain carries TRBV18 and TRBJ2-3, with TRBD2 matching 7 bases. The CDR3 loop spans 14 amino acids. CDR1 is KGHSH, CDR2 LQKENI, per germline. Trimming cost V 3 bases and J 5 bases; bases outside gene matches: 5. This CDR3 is CASSPSSGVDTQYF. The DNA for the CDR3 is TGTGCCAGCTCACCTTCTAGCGGTGTAGATACGCAGTATTTT.

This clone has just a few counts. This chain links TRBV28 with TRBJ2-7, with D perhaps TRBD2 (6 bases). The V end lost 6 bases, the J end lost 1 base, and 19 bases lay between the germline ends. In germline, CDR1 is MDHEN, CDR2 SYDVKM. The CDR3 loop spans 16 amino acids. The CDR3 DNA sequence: TGTGCCAGCAGCTCCACGGGAGAGGGAGCGTCCTACGAGCAGTACTTC. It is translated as CASSSTGEGASYEQYF.

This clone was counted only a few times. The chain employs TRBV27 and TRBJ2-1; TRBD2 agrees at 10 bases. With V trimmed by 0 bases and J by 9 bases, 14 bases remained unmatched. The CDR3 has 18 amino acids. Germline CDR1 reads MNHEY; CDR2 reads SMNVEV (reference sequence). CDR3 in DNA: TGTGCCAGCAGTTTATCGAGTACTAGCGGGATTCGCCGTGGTGAGCAGTTCTTC. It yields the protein CASSLSSTSGIRRGEQFF.

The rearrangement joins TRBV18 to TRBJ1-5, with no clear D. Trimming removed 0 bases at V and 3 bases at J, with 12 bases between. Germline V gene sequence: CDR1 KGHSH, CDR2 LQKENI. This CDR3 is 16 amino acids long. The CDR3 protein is CASSPPGGLNNQPQHF. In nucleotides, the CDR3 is TGTGCCAGCTCACCACCAGGAGGGTTGAACAATCAGCCCCAGCATTTT.

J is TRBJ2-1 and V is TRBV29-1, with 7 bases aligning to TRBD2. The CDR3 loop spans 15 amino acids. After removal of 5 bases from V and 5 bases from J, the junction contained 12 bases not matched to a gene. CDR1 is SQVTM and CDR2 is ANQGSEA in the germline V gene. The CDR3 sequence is CSVLDYGGTNNEQFF. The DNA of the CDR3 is TGCAGCGTTCTCGACTACGGGGGGACTAACAATGAGCAGTTCTTC.

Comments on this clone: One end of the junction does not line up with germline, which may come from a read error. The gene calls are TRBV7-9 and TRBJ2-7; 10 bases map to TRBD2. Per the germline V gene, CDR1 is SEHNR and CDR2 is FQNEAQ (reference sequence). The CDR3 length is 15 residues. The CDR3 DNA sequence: TGTTCCAGCAGCTCTCGGACTAGCGGCTCCTACGAGCAGTACTTC. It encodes CSSSSRTSGSYEQYF.

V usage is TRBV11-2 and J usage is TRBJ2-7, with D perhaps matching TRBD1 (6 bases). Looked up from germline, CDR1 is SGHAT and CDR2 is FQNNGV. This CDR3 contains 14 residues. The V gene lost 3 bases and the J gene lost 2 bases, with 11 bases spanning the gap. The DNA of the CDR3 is TGTGCCAGCAGCTTCGGACAGTTCACCTACGAGCAGTACTTC. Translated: CASSFGQFTYEQYF. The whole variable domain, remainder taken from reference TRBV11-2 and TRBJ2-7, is EAGVAQSPRYKIIEKRQSVAFWCNPISGHATLYWYQQILGQGPKLLIQFQNNGVVDDSQLPKDRFSAERLKGVDSTLKIQPAKLEDSAVYLCASSFGQFTYEQYFGPGTRLTVT.

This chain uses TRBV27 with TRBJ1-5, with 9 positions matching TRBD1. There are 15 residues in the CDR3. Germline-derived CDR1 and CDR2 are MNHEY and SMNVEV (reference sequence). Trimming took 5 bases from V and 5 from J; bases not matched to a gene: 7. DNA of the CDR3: TGTGCCAGCAGTGTCACAGGGGGCGGATATCAGCCCCAGCATTTT. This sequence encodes CASSVTGGGYQPQHF.

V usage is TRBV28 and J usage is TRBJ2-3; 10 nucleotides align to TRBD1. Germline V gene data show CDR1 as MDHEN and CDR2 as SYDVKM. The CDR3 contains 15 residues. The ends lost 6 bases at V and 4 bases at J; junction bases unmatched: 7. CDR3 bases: TGTGCCAGCAGCCTGGACAGGGGGATCGCAGATACGCAGTATTTT. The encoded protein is CASSLDRGIADTQYF.

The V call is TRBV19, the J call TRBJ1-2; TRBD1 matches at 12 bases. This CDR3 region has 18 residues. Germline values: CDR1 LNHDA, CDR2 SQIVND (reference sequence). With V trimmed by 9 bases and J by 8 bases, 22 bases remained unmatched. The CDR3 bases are TGTGCCAGCAATCTCGGGACAGGGGGCGCGTCAGTGGGGGGCGGCTACACCTTC. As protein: CASNLGTGGASVGGGYTF.

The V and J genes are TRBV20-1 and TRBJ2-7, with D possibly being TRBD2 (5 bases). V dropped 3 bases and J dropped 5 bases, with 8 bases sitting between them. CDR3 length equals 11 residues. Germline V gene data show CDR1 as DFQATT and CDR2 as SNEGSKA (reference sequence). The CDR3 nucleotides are TGCAGTGCTAGTGAGGGTCACGAGCAGTACTTC. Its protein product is CSASEGHEQYF.

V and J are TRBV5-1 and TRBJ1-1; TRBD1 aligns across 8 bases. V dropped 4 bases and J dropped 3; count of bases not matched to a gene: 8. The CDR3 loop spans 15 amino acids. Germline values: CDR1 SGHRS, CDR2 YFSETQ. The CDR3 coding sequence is TGCGCCAGCAGCACCTATCAGGGGGCTGACACTGAAGCTTTCTTT. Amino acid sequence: CASSTYQGADTEAFF.

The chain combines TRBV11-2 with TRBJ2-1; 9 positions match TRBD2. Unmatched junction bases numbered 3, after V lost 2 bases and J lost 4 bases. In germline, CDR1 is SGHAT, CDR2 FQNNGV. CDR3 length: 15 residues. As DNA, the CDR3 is TGTGCCAGCAGCTTAACTAGCGGGCCATACAATGAGCAGTTCTTC. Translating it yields CASSLTSGPYNEQFF.

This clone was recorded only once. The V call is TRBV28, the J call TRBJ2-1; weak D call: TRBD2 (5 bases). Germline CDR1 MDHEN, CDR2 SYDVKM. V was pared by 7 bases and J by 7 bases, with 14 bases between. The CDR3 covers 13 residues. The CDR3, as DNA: TGTGCCAGCAATAAACCTCCGGGGAATGAGCAGTTCTTC. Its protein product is CASNKPPGNEQFF. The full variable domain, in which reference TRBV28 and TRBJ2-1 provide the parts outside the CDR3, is DVKVTQSSRYLVKRTGEKVFLECVQDMDHENMFWYRQDPGLGLRLIYFSYDVKMKEKGDIPEGYSVSREKKERFSLILESASTNQTSMYLCASNKPPGNEQFFGPGTRLTVL.

CDR3 region: CASSPQPRGFTYEQYF. CDR3 in DNA: TGTGCCAGCAGCCCCCAACCGCGGGGGTTTACCTACGAGCAGTACTTC. The V gene is TRBV7-8, the J gene TRBJ2-7; 7 bases map to TRBD2. With V trimmed by 5 bases and J by 2 bases, 12 bases remained unmatched. The CDR3 has 16 amino acids. The germline CDR1 and CDR2 sequences are SGHVS and FQNEAQ.

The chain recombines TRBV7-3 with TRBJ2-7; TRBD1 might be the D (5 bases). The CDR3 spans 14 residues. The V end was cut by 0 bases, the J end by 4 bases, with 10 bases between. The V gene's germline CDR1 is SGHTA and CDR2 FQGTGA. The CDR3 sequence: CASSLTGRGYEQYF. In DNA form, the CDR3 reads TGTGCCAGCAGCTTAACGGGTAGGGGTTACGAGCAGTACTTC.

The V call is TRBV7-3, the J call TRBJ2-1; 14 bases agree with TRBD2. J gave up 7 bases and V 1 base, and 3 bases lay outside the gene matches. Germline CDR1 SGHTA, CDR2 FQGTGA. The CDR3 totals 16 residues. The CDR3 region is CASSLSGLAGGNEQFF. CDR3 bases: TGTGCCAGCAGCTTAAGTGGACTAGCGGGAGGTAATGAGCAGTTCTTC.

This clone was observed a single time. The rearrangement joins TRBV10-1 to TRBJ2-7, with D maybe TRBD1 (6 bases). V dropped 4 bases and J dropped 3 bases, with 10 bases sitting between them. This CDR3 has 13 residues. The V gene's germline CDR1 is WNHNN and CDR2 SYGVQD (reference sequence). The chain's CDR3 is CASSAGVRYEQYF. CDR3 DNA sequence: TGCGCCAGCAGTGCAGGGGTCCGCTACGAGCAGTACTTC.

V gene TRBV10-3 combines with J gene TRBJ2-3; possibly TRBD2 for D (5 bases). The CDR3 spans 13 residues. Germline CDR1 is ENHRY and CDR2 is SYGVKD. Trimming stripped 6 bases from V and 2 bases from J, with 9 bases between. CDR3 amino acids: CAIRRENTDTQYF. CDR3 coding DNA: TGTGCCATCAGGAGGGAAAACACAGATACGCAGTATTTT.